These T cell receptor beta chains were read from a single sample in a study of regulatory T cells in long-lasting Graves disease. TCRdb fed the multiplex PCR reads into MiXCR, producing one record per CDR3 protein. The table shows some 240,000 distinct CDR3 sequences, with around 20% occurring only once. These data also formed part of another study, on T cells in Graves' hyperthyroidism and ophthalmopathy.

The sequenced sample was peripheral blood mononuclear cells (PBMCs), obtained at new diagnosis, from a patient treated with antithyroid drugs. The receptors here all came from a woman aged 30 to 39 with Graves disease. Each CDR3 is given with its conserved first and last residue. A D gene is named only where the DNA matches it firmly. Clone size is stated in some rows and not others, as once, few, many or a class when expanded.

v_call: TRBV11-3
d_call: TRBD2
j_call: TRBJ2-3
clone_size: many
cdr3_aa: CASSARLAGGQDTQYF
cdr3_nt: TGTGCCAGCAGCGCCCGACTAGCGGGGGGCCAAGATACGCAGTATTTT

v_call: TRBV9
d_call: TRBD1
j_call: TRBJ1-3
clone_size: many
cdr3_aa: CASSVAGGITGNTIYF
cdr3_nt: TGTGCCAGCAGCGTCGCAGGGGGCATTACTGGAAACACCATATATTTT

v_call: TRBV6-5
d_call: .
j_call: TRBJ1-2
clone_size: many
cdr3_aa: CASSYSLRDGYTF
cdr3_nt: TGTGCCAGCAGTTACTCTCTCCGGGATGGCTACACCTTC

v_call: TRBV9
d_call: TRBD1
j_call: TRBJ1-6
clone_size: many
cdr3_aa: CASSGQGRTNSPLHF
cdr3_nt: TGTGCCAGCAGCGGACAGGGAAGAACTAATTCACCCCTCCACTTT

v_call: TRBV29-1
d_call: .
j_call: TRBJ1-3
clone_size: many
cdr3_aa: CSVEAGNTIYF
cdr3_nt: TGCAGCGTTGAGGCCGGAAACACCATATATTTT

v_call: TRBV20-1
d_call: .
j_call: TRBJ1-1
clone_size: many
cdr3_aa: CSAGDSMNTEAFF
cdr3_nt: TGCAGTGCCGGAGACAGCATGAACACTGAAGCTTTCTTT

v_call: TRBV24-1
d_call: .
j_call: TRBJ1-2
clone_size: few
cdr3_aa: CATNPGGGGTYGYTF
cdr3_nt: TGTGCCACCAACCCAGGCGGGGGGGGCACGTATGGCTACACCTTC

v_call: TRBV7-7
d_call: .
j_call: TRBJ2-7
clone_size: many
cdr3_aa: CASSLGTGPKGEQYF
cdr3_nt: TGTGCTAGCAGCTTAGGGACCGGCCCTAAGGGCGAGCAGTACTTC

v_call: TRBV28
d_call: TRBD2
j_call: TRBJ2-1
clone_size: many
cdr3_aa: CASPPAASGWGEQFF
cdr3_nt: TGTGCCAGCCCCCCGGCGGCTAGCGGGTGGGGTGAGCAGTTCTTC

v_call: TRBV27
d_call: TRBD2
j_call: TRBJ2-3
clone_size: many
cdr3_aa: CASSLLAGGHSDTQYF
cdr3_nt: TGTGCCAGCAGTTTGCTAGCGGGGGGGCATTCAGATACGCAGTATTTT

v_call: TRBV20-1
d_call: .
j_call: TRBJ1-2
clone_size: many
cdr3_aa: CSASRLTDPGGYTF
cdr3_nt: TGCAGTGCTAGCCGCCTGACAGACCCGGGGGGCTACACCTTC

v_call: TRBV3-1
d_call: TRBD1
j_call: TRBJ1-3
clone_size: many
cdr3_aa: CASSHGRGQPFSSGNTIYF
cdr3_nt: TGTGCCAGCAGCCACGGGCGGGGACAGCCTTTCTCCTCTGGAAACACCATATATTTT

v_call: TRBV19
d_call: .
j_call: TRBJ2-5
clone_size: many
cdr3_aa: CASSGQGRGETQYF
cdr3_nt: TGTGCCAGTAGTGGCCAGGGGAGAGGGGAGACCCAGTACTTC

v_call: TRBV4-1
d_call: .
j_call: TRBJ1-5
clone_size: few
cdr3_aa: CASSQDRYSNQPQHF
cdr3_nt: TGCGCCAGCAGCCAAGACAGATATAGCAATCAGCCCCAGCATTTT

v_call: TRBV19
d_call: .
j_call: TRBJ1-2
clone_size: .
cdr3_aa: CASSSSTYGYTF
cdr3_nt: TGTGCCAGTAGTTCCAGCACCTATGGCTACACCTTC

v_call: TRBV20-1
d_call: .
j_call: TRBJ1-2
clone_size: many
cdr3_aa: CSAREKGRNYGYTF
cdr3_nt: TGCAGTGCTAGAGAGAAGGGACGGAACTATGGCTACACCTTC

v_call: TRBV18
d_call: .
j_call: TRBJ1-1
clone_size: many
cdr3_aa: CASSPTGSINTEAFF
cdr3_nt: TGTGCCAGCTCACCAACAGGCTCGATAAACACTGAAGCTTTCTTT

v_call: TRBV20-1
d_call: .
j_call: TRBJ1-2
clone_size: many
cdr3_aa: CSARWDTYGYTF
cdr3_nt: TGCAGTGCTAGATGGGACACGTATGGCTACACCTTC

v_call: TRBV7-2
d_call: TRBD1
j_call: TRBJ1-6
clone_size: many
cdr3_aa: CASRRDRVSYNSPLHF
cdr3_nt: TGTGCCAGCAGGCGGGACAGGGTCTCCTATAATTCACCCCTCCACTTT

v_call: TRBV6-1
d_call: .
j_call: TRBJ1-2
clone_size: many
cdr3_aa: CASIEATGKNYGYTF
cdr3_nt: TGTGCCAGCATAGAAGCCACAGGGAAGAACTATGGCTACACCTTC

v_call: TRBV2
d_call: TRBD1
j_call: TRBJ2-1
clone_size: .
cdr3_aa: CASSGFRGSINNEQFF
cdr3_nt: TGTGCCAGCAGCGGCTTCAGGGGGAGCATCAACAATGAGCAGTTCTTC

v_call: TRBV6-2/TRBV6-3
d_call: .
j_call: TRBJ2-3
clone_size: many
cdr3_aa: CASSEKGEAMDTQYF
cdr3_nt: TGTGCCAGCAGTGAGAAAGGTGAGGCGATGGATACGCAGTATTTT

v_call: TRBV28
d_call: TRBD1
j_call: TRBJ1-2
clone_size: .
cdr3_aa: CASSFAQGQGNYGYTF
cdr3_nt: TGTGCCAGCAGTTTCGCCCAGGGACAGGGAAACTATGGCTACACCTTC

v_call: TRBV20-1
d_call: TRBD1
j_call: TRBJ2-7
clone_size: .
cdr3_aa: CSAPPGQGAYEQYF
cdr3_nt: TGCAGTGCCCCGCCGGGACAGGGGGCCTACGAGCAGTACTTC

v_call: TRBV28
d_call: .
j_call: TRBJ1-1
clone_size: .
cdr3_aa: CASSRTEAFF
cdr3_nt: TGTGCCAGCAGCAGGACTGAAGCTTTCTTT

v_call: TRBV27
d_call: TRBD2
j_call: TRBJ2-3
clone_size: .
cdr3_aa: CASAGGSGSIGTDTQYF
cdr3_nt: TGTGCCAGTGCCGGGGGTAGCGGGAGTATCGGCACAGATACGCAGTATTTT

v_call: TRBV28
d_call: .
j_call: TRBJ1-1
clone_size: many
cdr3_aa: CASSLGVHLNTEAFF
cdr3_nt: TGTGCCAGCAGTTTGGGGGTACACCTAAACACTGAAGCTTTCTTT

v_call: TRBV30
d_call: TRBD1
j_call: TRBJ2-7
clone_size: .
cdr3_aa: CAWRRTGGYEQYF
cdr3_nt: TGTGCCTGGAGACGGACAGGGGGCTACGAGCAGTACTTC

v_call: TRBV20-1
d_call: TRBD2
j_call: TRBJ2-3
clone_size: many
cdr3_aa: CSASPISGGLTDTQYF
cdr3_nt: TGCAGTGCTAGCCCGATTAGCGGGGGGCTTACAGATACGCAGTATTTT

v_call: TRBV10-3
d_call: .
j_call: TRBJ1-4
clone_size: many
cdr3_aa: CAISESETGLETNEKLFF
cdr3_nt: TGTGCCATCAGTGAGTCGGAAACAGGGTTGGAGACTAATGAAAAACTGTTTTTT

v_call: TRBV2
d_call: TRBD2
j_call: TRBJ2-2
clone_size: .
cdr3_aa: CASSAKGTSVVGELFF
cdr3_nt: TGTGCCAGCAGTGCGAAGGGGACTAGCGTAGTCGGGGAGCTGTTTTTT

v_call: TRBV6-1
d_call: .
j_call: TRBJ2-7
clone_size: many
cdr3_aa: CASRAGEGPYEQYF
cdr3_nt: TGTGCCAGCAGGGCGGGCGAAGGTCCCTACGAGCAGTACTTC

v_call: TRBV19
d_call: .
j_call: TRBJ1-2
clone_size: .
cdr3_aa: CASRTGTAYGYTF
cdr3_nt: TGTGCCAGTAGGACCGGGACGGCCTATGGCTACACCTTC

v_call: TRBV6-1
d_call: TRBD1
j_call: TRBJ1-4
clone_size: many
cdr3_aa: CASSIPRGTEKLFF
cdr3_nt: TGTGCCAGCAGTATACCCAGGGGGACTGAAAAACTGTTTTTT

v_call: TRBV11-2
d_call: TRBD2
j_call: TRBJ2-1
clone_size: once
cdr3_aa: CASSQRGLAGDDEQFF
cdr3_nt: TGTGCCAGCAGCCAAAGGGGTCTAGCGGGAGACGATGAGCAGTTCTTC

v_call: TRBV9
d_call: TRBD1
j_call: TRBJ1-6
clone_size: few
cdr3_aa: CASSVTGTGSSPLHF
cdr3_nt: TGTGCCAGCAGCGTGACCGGGACAGGCAGTTCACCCCTCCACTTT

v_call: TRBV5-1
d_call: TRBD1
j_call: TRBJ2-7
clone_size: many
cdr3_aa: CASSSSDRGHEQYF
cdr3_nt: TGCGCCAGCAGCTCCAGCGACAGGGGTCACGAGCAGTACTTC

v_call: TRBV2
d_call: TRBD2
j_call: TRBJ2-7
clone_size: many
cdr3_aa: CASRPTSGSTYEQYF
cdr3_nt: TGTGCCAGCAGGCCGACTAGCGGGAGTACCTACGAGCAGTACTTC

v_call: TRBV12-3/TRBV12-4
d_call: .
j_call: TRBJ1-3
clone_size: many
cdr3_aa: CASSLALGAGSGNTIYF
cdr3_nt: TGTGCCAGCAGTTTAGCGCTAGGGGCTGGGTCTGGAAACACCATATATTTT

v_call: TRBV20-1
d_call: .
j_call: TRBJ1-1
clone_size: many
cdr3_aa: CSARDSSVGQLNTEAFF
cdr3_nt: TGCAGTGCTAGAGATAGTAGCGTGGGCCAGTTGAACACTGAAGCTTTCTTT

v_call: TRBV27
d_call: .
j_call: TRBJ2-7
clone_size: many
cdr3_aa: CASSPLVRDYEQYF
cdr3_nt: TGTGCCAGCAGTCCCTTAGTGAGGGACTACGAGCAGTACTTC

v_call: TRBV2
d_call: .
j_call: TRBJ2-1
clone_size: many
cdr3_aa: CASSEDKGPSYNEQFF
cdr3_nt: TGTGCCAGCAGCGAGGATAAGGGGCCCTCCTACAATGAGCAGTTCTTC

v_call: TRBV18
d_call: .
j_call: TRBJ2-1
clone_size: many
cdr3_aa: CASSPINYNEQFF
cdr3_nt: TGTGCCAGCTCACCTATAAACTACAATGAGCAGTTCTTC

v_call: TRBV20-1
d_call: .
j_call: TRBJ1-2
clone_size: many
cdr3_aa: CSGQEGAGGYTF
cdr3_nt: TGCAGTGGCCAAGAGGGCGCAGGGGGCTACACCTTC

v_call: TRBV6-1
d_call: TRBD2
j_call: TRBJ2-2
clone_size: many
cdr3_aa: CASTRLAGNTGELFF
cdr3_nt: TGTGCCAGCACCCGACTAGCGGGGAACACCGGGGAGCTGTTTTTT

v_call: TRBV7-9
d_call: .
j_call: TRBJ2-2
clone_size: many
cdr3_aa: CASSLGATGELFF
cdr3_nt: TGTGCCAGCAGCTTAGGGGCCACCGGGGAGCTGTTTTTT

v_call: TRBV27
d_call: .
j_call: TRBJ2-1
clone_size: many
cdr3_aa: CASSSTGTHYNEQFF
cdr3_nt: TGTGCCAGCAGTTCCACCGGGACCCATTACAATGAGCAGTTCTTC

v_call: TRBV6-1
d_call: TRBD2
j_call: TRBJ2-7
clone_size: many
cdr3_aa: CASTPKGLAGGSDYEQYF
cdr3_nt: TGTGCCAGCACTCCCAAGGGACTAGCGGGAGGGTCTGACTACGAGCAGTACTTC

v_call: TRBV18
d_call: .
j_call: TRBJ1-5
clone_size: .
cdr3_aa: CASSVGIDQPQHF
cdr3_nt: TGTGCCAGCTCAGTGGGGATTGATCAGCCCCAGCATTTT

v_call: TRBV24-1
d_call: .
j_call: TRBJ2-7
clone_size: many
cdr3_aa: CATSEGPPLYEQYF
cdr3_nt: TGTGCCACCAGTGAGGGTCCGCCACTTTACGAGCAGTACTTC

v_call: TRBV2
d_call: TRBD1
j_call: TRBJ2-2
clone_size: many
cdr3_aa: CASNDRGPDTGELFF
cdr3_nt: TGTGCCAGCAATGACAGGGGGCCGGACACCGGGGAGCTGTTTTTT

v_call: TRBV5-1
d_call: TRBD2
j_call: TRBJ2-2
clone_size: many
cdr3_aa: CASSLGAGTSGTGELFF
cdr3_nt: TGCGCCAGCAGCTTGGGGGCCGGGACTAGCGGAACCGGGGAGCTGTTTTTT

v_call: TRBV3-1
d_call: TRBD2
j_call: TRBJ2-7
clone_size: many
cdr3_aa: CASSRLAGGYEQYF
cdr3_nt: TGTGCCAGCAGCCGACTAGCGGGGGGCTACGAGCAGTACTTC

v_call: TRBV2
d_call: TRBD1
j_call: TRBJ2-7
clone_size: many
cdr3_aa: CASSVPPSDRGLTYEQYF
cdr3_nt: TGTGCCAGCAGTGTTCCCCCCTCAGACAGGGGCTTAACCTACGAGCAGTACTTC